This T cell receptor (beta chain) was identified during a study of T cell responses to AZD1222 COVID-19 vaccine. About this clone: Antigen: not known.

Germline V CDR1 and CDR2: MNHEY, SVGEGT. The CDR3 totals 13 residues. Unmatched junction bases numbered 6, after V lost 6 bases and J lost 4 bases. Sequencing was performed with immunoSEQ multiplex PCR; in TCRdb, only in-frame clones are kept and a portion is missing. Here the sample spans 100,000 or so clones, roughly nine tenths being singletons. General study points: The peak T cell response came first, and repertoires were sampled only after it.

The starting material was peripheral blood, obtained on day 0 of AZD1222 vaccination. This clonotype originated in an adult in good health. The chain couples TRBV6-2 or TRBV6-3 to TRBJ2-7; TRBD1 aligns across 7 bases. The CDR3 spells CASSQGQTYEQYF. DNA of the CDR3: TGTGCCAGCAGCCAGGGACAGACTTACGAGCAGTACTTC.